This note documents a single TCR beta chain sequence. The ends were cut back, 4 bases at V and 6 bases at J, with 7 bases in the middle. The CDR3 consists of 11 residues. The data belong to a study of blood T cell repertoires in COVID-19. The data were produced by immunoSEQ multiplex PCR, yet TCRdb's version contains in-frame clones alone and is incomplete. The sample lists roughly 200,000 clones; 70% to 90% were seen once. Sequencing was done on a sample of peripheral blood. The J gene is TRBJ2-7, the V gene TRBV12-3 or TRBV12-4; D is ambiguous. The TCR was taken from a man between 60 and 75 years old with acute or convalescent COVID-19. CDR3 amino acids: CASSSNSEQYF. In DNA, the CDR3 is TGTGCCAGCAGTTCCAATAGCGAGCAGTACTTC.